This TCR beta chain was documented in a study of cytomegalovirus exposure and HLA in healthy donors. General study findings and limits: Rarity held for most TCR sequences, but there were some public TCRs that occurred in many donors. In a later analysis, roughly 17,000 TCR beta sequences were associated with HLA alleles at 0.05 false discovery rate. With later analysis, a missense DCLRE1C variant became linked to TCR beta V- and J-gene trimming.

For this clone: Its target is not known.

The CDR3 is made up of 13 amino acids. V was shortened by 4 bases and J by 4 bases, with 11 bases between the two germline ends. CDR1 is SGHRS and CDR2 is YFSETQ in the germline V gene. PCR involved 60 Vbeta and 13 Jbeta primers. Measured with immunoSEQ multiplex PCR; TCRdb has only the in-frame clones, and not every one. The table has 120,000 or so clones, 65% to 75% seen once. The sample comprised PBMCs. The clonotype comes from a woman aged 45-59 years in good health and CMV-seropositive. V is TRBV5-1 and J is TRBJ2-5; D is perhaps TRBD1 (5 bases). The DNA for the CDR3 is TGCGCCAGCAGCAAAAGGGGTGGAGAGACCCAGTACTTC. Translating gives CASSKRGGETQYF.